The TCR beta chain described here comes from a study of blood T cell repertoires in COVID-19. At the level of the study: Collection of acute and convalescent COVID-19 samples took place in the United States, Italy and Spain. In each case, the material was cDNA or gDNA derived from T cells, B-cell-depleted T cells, or PBMCs.

Profiling relied on immunoSEQ multiplex PCR, and the TCRdb table lists in-frame clones only, not all of them. The sample yields under 350,000 clones, 90% seen once. The CDR3 runs 14 residues. Trimming removed 6 bases from V and 4 bases from J; junction bases left unmatched: 7. Germline assignment: CDR1 SGHNT and CDR2 YENEEA. The sequence was obtained from a man in his sixties who had recovered from COVID-19. What was sequenced was PBMCs or T cells enriched from blood (not recorded which). The rearrangement uses TRBV11-3 and TRBJ2-7, with 9 bases identical to TRBD2. The CDR3 region is CASRDSGRVYEQYF. CDR3 bases: TGTGCCAGCAGGGATAGCGGGAGAGTATACGAGCAGTACTTC.